The 8 T cell receptor beta chains in this list originate from one sample, sequenced in a study of OX40 agonist ivuxolimab in advanced cancers. The repertoire was sequenced with immunoSEQ multiplex PCR; TCRdb's copy has only in-frame clones and lacks some. The sample has about 80,000 clones, 87% seen once. Sequencing was performed on CD4+ or CD8+ T cells sorted from blood, taken in a trial of the OX40 agonist ivuxolimab. The receptors originated from an adult with an advanced solid tumor such as melanoma, head and neck, liver or kidney cancer.

V and J are TRBV5-4 and TRBJ2-1; possible D gene TRBD2, 6 bases. This CDR3 contains 19 residues. V shed 2 bases and J shed 5 bases, with 26 bases lying between them. In germline, CDR1 is SGHNT, CDR2 YYREEE (reference sequence). The CDR3 loop is CASSLHRAQRLGSDNEQFF. CDR3 DNA: TGTGCCAGCAGCTTACACAGAGCTCAAAGACTAGGATCCGACAATGAGCAGTTCTTC.

This chain links TRBV18 with TRBJ1-5; D unclear. Germline V gives CDR1 KGHSH, CDR2 LQKENI. This CDR3 comprises 16 residues. Trimming took off 0 bases at V and 4 bases at J, with 13 bases between the two ends. CDR3 bases: TGTGCCAGCTCACCACCGGGCCCCGCATTTAATCAGCCCCAGCATTTT. Translation gives CASSPPGPAFNQPQHF.

The V call is TRBV5-1, the J call TRBJ2-2; 12 bases are a match to TRBD2. CDR1 is SGHRS, CDR2 YFSETQ, per germline. The junction had 7 bases not matched to a gene; V was cut back by 9 bases and J by 7 bases. This CDR3 contains 14 residues. The CDR3 spells CATRLAGVVGELFF. In DNA, the CDR3 is TGCGCCACAAGACTAGCGGGAGTGGTCGGGGAGCTGTTTTTT.

The chain carries TRBV5-4 and TRBJ1-3; D remains unclear. Trimming cost V 0 bases and J 0 bases, with 10 bases left between them. Germline lookup yields CDR1 SGHNT and CDR2 YYREEE (reference sequence). The CDR3 runs 16 residues. CDR3 in amino acids: CASSLAVGSSGNTIYF. Here the CDR3 DNA reads TGTGCCAGCAGCTTGGCCGTGGGTAGCTCTGGAAACACCATATATTTT.

This chain connects TRBV29-1 to TRBJ2-7; a possible D gene is TRBD2 (5 bases). From germline, CDR1 is SQVTM and CDR2 ANQGSEA. The CDR3 runs to 13 residues. V lost 2 bases to trimming and J lost 0 bases, with 8 bases between them. For the CDR3, the DNA is TGCAGCGTTGAATCCCGGGACTCCTACGAGCAGTACTTC. This sequence encodes CSVESRDSYEQYF.

This clone was recorded a few times. The gene calls are TRBV5-4 and TRBJ1-1; no clear D gene. Trimming removed 4 bases at V and 1 base at J, with 14 bases between. The germline CDR1 and CDR2 sequences are SGHNT and YYREEE (reference sequence). The CDR3 is 15 amino acids. The DNA for the CDR3 is TGTGCCAGCAGCACTCTCTCCCAGAGGAACACTGAAGCTTTCTTT. Encoded protein: CASSTLSQRNTEAFF.

This chain uses TRBV5-6 with TRBJ1-2; 7 positions agree with TRBD1. Germline CDR1 is SGHDT and CDR2 is YYEEEE. J was trimmed by 8 bases and V by 0 bases; bases with no gene match: 7. This CDR3 comprises 14 residues. CDR3 protein: CASSLGDRAMGYTF. The CDR3 nucleotides are TGTGCCAGCAGCTTGGGGGACAGAGCCATGGGCTACACCTTC.

V is TRBV9 and J is TRBJ2-1, with D perhaps TRBD1 (6 bases). Germline loops: CDR1 SGDLS, CDR2 YYNGEE. The CDR3 covers 15 residues. Trimming pared 0 bases from V and 3 bases from J, leaving 10 bases between. The DNA of the CDR3 is TGTGCCAGCAGCGTAGTCGGACAGTACTACAATGAGCAGTTCTTC. It translates to CASSVVGQYYNEQFF. The whole variable domain, filled in from reference TRBV9 and TRBJ2-1, reads DSGVTQTPKHLITATGQRVTLRCSPRSGDLSVYWYQQSLDQGLQFLIQYYNGEERAKGNILERFSAQQFPDLHSELNLSSLELGDSALYFCASSVVGQYYNEQFFGPGTRLTVL.